These 11 T cell receptor beta chains originate from one sample sequenced in a study of T cell responses to AZD1222 COVID-19 vaccine. Produced via immunoSEQ multiplex PCR; TCRdb's table is partial and in-frame only. The sample comprises around 140,000 clones, around 92% of which are singletons, and 10% to 15% rests with the top ten. Sequences were derived from peripheral blood, sampled after recovery from COVID-19. The receptors stem from an adult who had recovered from COVID-19.

The V call is TRBV9, the J call TRBJ2-7, with TRBD2 as a possible D gene (7 bases). Germline V gives CDR1 SGDLS, CDR2 YYNGEE. CDR3 length equals 14 residues. Trimming took off 0 bases at V and 5 bases at J, with 12 bases between the two ends. The CDR3 nucleotides read TGTGCCAGCAGCGTAGGTGGGGGGGCCCACGAGCAGTACTTC. This sequence encodes CASSVGGGAHEQYF.

The chain links TRBV3-1 (or the pseudogene TRBV3-2) to TRBJ1-1, with TRBD1 matching over 10 bases. Germline V gene sequence: CDR1 LGHDT, CDR2 YNNKEL (reference sequence). The CDR3 loop spans 15 amino acids. V lost 4 bases, J lost 4 bases, and 6 bases stayed unmatched. The CDR3 is CASSPRQGAGTEAFF. In nucleotides, the CDR3 is TGTGCCAGCAGCCCGCGACAGGGGGCCGGCACTGAAGCTTTCTTT.

The V call is TRBV6-5, the J call TRBJ2-1; no clear D. V gave up 7 bases and J gave up 5 bases, with 15 bases separating them. The CDR3 has 14 residues. Germline values: CDR1 MNHEY, CDR2 SVGAGI. The CDR3: CASTPDGSNNEQFF. CDR3 DNA sequence: TGTGCCAGCACTCCTGACGGGTCGAACAATGAGCAGTTCTTC.

The chain uses TRBV3-1 (or the pseudogene TRBV3-2) and TRBJ1-1; D unclear. Trimming left V 4 bases short and J 7 bases short, with 13 bases between. CDR1 LGHDT and CDR2 YNNKEL come from the germline V gene (reference sequence). This CDR3 spans 13 amino acids. The CDR3 protein is CASSPSARGEAFF. CDR3 coding DNA: TGTGCCAGCAGCCCCTCCGCGAGAGGTGAAGCTTTCTTT.

V is TRBV5-4 and J is TRBJ2-1, with 12 positions matching TRBD2. The junction had 3 bases not matched to a gene; V was cut back by 4 bases and J by 4 bases. CDR3 length: 15 residues. CDR1 and CDR2 (germline): SGHNT, YYREEE (reference sequence). The chain's CDR3 is CASSVTSGRYNEQFF. The CDR3 DNA reads as TGTGCCAGCAGCGTGACTAGCGGGAGATACAATGAGCAGTTCTTC.

V gene TRBV7-9 combines with J gene TRBJ1-5, with unresolved D. With 3 bases removed from V and 5 bases from J, the gap between germline ends came to 5 bases. Germline V gives CDR1 SEHNR, CDR2 FQNEAQ (reference sequence). The CDR3 runs to 12 residues. This chain's CDR3 is CASSFSDQPQHF. The DNA for the CDR3 is TGTGCCAGCAGCTTCTCTGATCAGCCCCAGCATTTT.

The chain joins TRBV5-4 to TRBJ2-7; D might be TRBD2 (6 bases). The CDR3 length is 14 residues. Per germline, CDR1 SGHNT and CDR2 YYREEE (reference sequence). The ends were cut back, 0 bases at V and 3 bases at J, with 10 bases in the middle. CDR3 DNA sequence: TGTGCCAGCAGCTTGGGGTCGGGGGACTACGAGCAGTACTTC. The encoded protein is CASSLGSGDYEQYF.

This clone appeared a few times. The chain employs TRBV5-1 and TRBJ1-4, with TRBD1 identical over 8 bases. Germline-derived CDR1 and CDR2 are SGHRS and YFSETQ. J was trimmed by 5 bases and V by 0 bases; bases with no gene match: 6. The CDR3 consists of 16 residues. The CDR3 DNA reads as TGCGCCAGCAGCTTGGGCGGACAGGGCTTCAATGAAAAACTGTTTTTT. It codes for CASSLGGQGFNEKLFF.

There are a few counts of this clone. The rearrangement joins TRBV7-3 to TRBJ1-1; 11 positions agree with TRBD1. Germline CDR1 is SGHTA and CDR2 is FQGTGA. With V trimmed by 5 bases and J by 10 bases, 9 bases remained unmatched. The length of the CDR3 is 14 residues. The CDR3 nucleotides read TGTGCCAGCAGCCCGGGGACAGGGGGTGTGGGAGCTTTCTTT. It encodes CASSPGTGGVGAFF.

V usage is TRBV9 and J usage is TRBJ1-4; D gene unclear. With 0 bases removed from V and 0 bases from J, the gap between germline ends came to 3 bases. Germline CDR1 and CDR2: SGDLS and YYNGEE. The CDR3 is 14 residues long. The CDR3 reads CASSVGSTNEKLFF. The CDR3 DNA sequence: TGTGCCAGCAGCGTAGGATCAACTAATGAAAAACTGTTTTTT.

The V call is TRBV3-1 (or the pseudogene TRBV3-2), the J call TRBJ2-5; possible D gene TRBD2, 5 bases. CDR3 length: 17 residues. Between the trimmed V and J ends, which lost 4 bases and 2 bases, there was a span of 20 bases. Germline CDR1 LGHDT, CDR2 YNNKEL (reference sequence). CDR3 in DNA: TGTGCCAGCAGCCCCCGGTCACTAGGGCAAGGGCAAGAGACCCAGTACTTC. This codes for CASSPRSLGQGQETQYF.